This is a list of T cell receptor beta chains from one sample in a study of radiation and T cells in renal cell carcinoma. The method was immunoSEQ multiplex PCR; TCRdb's version includes in-frame clones alone and lacks a portion of them. The data contain around 130,000 clones, around 89% of them singletons. The material sequenced was blood, taken from a patient whose treatment included radiotherapy and nephrectomy. The receptors come from a woman aged 70-85 years with renal cell carcinoma. Each CDR3 is given with its conserved first and last residue. Each record gives: J gene, V gene, D gene, clone size, CDR3 DNA, CDR3 protein. The D gene is left open where the match is weak. Only part of the rows carry a size: once, few, many, or a class if the clone is expanded.

>TRBJ1-2|TRBV4-3|NA|NA
TGCGCCAGCAGCCAGGGAAGGGACAACCAGAACTATGGCTACACCTTC
CASSQGRDNQNYGYTF
>TRBJ2-3|TRBV2|TRBD2|NA
TGTGCCAGCAGTGATAATAGCGGGGGCGCCAGCACAGATACGCAGTATTTT
CASSDNSGGASTDTQYF
>TRBJ1-1|TRBV10-3|NA|NA
TGTGCCATCAGTGAGAACGGGGATCGGACTGAAGCTTTCTTT
CAISENGDRTEAFF
>TRBJ2-3|TRBV9|NA|NA
TGTGCCAGCCCTGCCCCTTTCCAGGGAACAGATACGCAGTATTTT
CASPAPFQGTDTQYF
>TRBJ1-1|TRBV7-9|TRBD1|NA
TGTGCCAGCAGCTTAGCGCAGGGGGCAGGAACTGAAGCTTTCTTT
CASSLAQGAGTEAFF
>TRBJ2-7|TRBV29-1|NA|NA
TGCAGCGTGTCCCCGGGGCCCCCCTCCTACGAGCAGTACTTC
CSVSPGPPSYEQYF
>TRBJ2-7|TRBV5-4|NA|NA
TGTGCCAGCAGCCGGGGACGGAGCTCCTACGAGCAGTACTTC
CASSRGRSSYEQYF
>TRBJ2-4|TRBV30|NA|NA
TGTGCCTGGAGTGTCCCAGGGGTAGCCAAAAACATTCAGTACTTC
CAWSVPGVAKNIQYF
>TRBJ2-1|TRBV19|NA|NA
TGTGCCAGTAGCCCCACAGGGAGCAATGAGCAGTTCTTC
CASSPTGSNEQFF
>TRBJ2-7|TRBV11-1|NA|NA
TGTGCCAGCAGCTCTCGTCCGACAGACTCCTACGAGCAGTACTTC
CASSSRPTDSYEQYF
>TRBJ1-1|TRBV28|TRBD1|NA
TGTGCCAGCAGTTGGACAGGGACGGTGAACACTGAAGCTTTCTTT
CASSWTGTVNTEAFF
>TRBJ2-5|TRBV7-2|NA|NA
TGTGCCAGCAGCTTAGCCAGGAATCAAGAGACCCAGTACTTC
CASSLARNQETQYF
>TRBJ1-2|TRBV4-3|TRBD1|many
TGCGCCAGCAGCCAAGACCTAACAGGGGGGACGAACTATGGCTACACCTTC
CASSQDLTGGTNYGYTF
>TRBJ2-5|TRBV5-1|NA|NA
TGCGCCAGCACCGCGGACGGCGGCGTACAAGAGACCCAGTACTTC
CASTADGGVQETQYF
>TRBJ1-2|TRBV28|NA|NA
TGTGCCAGCAGTTTACGGGGGGGACCTAACTATGGCTACACCTTC
CASSLRGGPNYGYTF
>TRBJ2-1|TRBV5-4|TRBD2|NA
TGTGCCAGCAGCTTGGGGGTGACTAGCGGTCGCTCCTACAATGAGCAGTTCTTC
CASSLGVTSGRSYNEQFF
>TRBJ1-1|TRBV16|NA|NA
TGTGCCAGCAGCCAGAGTGGGGGTTCGAACACTGAAGCTTTCTTT
CASSQSGGSNTEAFF
>TRBJ2-5|TRBV9|NA|NA
TGTGCCAGCAGCCCTTTACCGGGGGCCCTAGGGACCCAGTACTTC
CASSPLPGALGTQYF
>TRBJ1-1|TRBV7-9|TRBD1|NA
TGTGCCAGCAGTGCCGACAGGGGAATCAGTGAAGCTTTCTTT
CASSADRGISEAFF
>TRBJ1-6|TRBV14|NA|few
TGTGCCAGCAGCCAGACAGGCTTCCTCAATAATTCACCCCTCCACTTT
CASSQTGFLNNSPLHF
>TRBJ1-4|TRBV6-1|NA|NA
TGTGCCAGCAGTGAGGGCTTGCGAGCAACTAATGAAAAACTGTTTTTT
CASSEGLRATNEKLFF
>TRBJ1-6|TRBV7-2|TRBD1|NA
TGTGCCAGCAGCTTGGGACAGGAATTCAATTCACCCCTCCACTTT
CASSLGQEFNSPLHF
>TRBJ1-5|TRBV28|NA|once
TGTGCCAGCAGTTCTCTCGGGGAGGGCAATCAGCCCCAGCATTTT
CASSSLGEGNQPQHF
>TRBJ1-6|TRBV7-8|NA|once
TGTGCCAGCAGCCCAGGACAGTCTTTCCATAATTCACCCCTCCACTTT
CASSPGQSFHNSPLHF
>TRBJ2-3|TRBV4-3|TRBD2|NA
TGCGCCAGCAGCCCCGGGCGGGGGTTCACAGATACGCAGTATTTT
CASSPGRGFTDTQYF
>TRBJ2-1|TRBV11-3|TRBD2|NA
TGTGCCAGCCGCGGGGGGGGAAACAATGAGCAGTTCTTC
CASRGGGNNEQFF
>TRBJ1-1|TRBV18|NA|NA
TGTGCCAGCTCACCGGGGTCTTCGGGGCTCACTGAAGCTTTCTTT
CASSPGSSGLTEAFF
>TRBJ1-1|TRBV19|NA|NA
TGTGCCAGTAGTATGTGGCAGGGTCAAGGCACTGAAGCTTTCTTT
CASSMWQGQGTEAFF
>TRBJ2-7|TRBV25-1|NA|once
TGTGCCAGCAGTGCCGGGCCGGGACATGGTTTGGGGGAGCAGTACTTC
CASSAGPGHGLGEQYF
>TRBJ2-1|TRBV6-1|NA|NA
TGTGCCAGCAGTGGGGCGGTGGGTCTCCCTATATACAATGAGCAGTTCTTC
CASSGAVGLPIYNEQFF
>TRBJ2-2|TRBV4-2|NA|NA
TGTGCCAGCAGCCAAGAAAGTCAGGGGAGGGGCGGGGAGCTGTTTTTT
CASSQESQGRGGELFF
>TRBJ2-3|TRBV9|NA|NA
TGTGCCAGCAACCCGTCAGGGGTTCTTACAGATACGCAGTATTTT
CASNPSGVLTDTQYF
>TRBJ2-3|TRBV30|NA|NA
TGTGCCTGGAGTGCGGCAGATACGCAGTATTTT
CAWSAADTQYF
>TRBJ1-1|TRBV5-1|NA|NA
TGCGCCAGCAGCTTGTCCGGGGGCACTGAAGCTTTCTTT
CASSLSGGTEAFF
>TRBJ2-2|TRBV19|TRBD1|NA
TGTGCCAGTAGTACCGACAGGGATGTTACCGGGGAGCTGTTTTTT
CASSTDRDVTGELFF
>TRBJ1-2|TRBV15|NA|NA
TGTGCCACCAGCAGAACCTGGGGGGGCGCGGGTGGCTACACCTTC
CATSRTWGGAGGYTF
>TRBJ1-4|TRBV7-2|TRBD1|NA
TGTGCCAGCAGCTTAGGACAGGGGGGTGAAAAACTGTTTTTT
CASSLGQGGEKLFF
>TRBJ1-5|TRBV4-1|NA|NA
TGCGCCAGCAGCCATTCAGGTTCGGATCAGCCCCAGCATTTT
CASSHSGSDQPQHF
>TRBJ2-2|TRBV30|NA|NA
TGTGCCTGGTACTCGGGTGCCGGGGAGCTGTTTTTT
CAWYSGAGELFF
>TRBJ2-1|TRBV10-1|TRBD2|once
TGCGCCAGCAAGGTAGCGGGGGGGCAGAATGAGCAGTTCTTC
CASKVAGGQNEQFF
>TRBJ1-2|TRBV28|NA|NA
TGTGCCAGTCGGGACGCCACTAACTATGGCTACACCTTC
CASRDATNYGYTF
>TRBJ2-4|TRBV6-6|NA|NA
TGTGCCAGCAGTTATGAGACAGGCGGAAACATTCAGTACTTC
CASSYETGGNIQYF
>TRBJ2-1|TRBV11-2|TRBD1|NA
TGTGCCAGCAGCTTGACCCCAGGACAGGATTTTGAGCAGTTCTTC
CASSLTPGQDFEQFF
>TRBJ1-1|TRBV6-5|NA|NA
TGTGCCAGCAGTTACCTTCGGACAGTGAACACTGAAGCTTTCTTT
CASSYLRTVNTEAFF
>TRBJ1-1|TRBV7-2|NA|NA
TGTGCCAGCAGCTTTTCACAGGGGAACACTGAAGCTTTCTTT
CASSFSQGNTEAFF
>TRBJ1-5|TRBV2|NA|few
TGTGCCAGCAGCCAAGGGGGTAGGAATCAGCCCCAGCATTTT
CASSQGGRNQPQHF
>TRBJ2-7|TRBV5-1|NA|once
TGCGCCAGCAGCTTAATGGTGGGAGAGCAGTACTTC
CASSLMVGEQYF
>TRBJ2-2|TRBV19|NA|NA
TGTGCCAGTAGTACTAAGCGGAGGCAGGGACCTCTTTTCACCGGGGAGCTGTTTTTT
CASSTKRRQGPLFTGELFF
>TRBJ2-6|TRBV28|TRBD1|NA
TGTGCCAGCAGTTCCCCGACAGGGGATGGCTCTGGGGCCAACGTCCTGACTTTC
CASSSPTGDGSGANVLTF
>TRBJ1-6|TRBV6-5|NA|NA
TGTGCCAGCAGCCGTCTCGAGGGCTCTAATTCACCCCTCCACTTT
CASSRLEGSNSPLHF
>TRBJ1-1|TRBV2|NA|few
TGTGCCAGAGGGACGGTGAACACTGAAGCTTTCTTT
CARGTVNTEAFF
>TRBJ1-2|TRBV25-1|TRBD1|NA
TGCGCCAGCAGTGGGACAGACTCCTATGGCTACACCTTC
CASSGTDSYGYTF
>TRBJ1-4|TRBV7-9|NA|NA
TGTGCCAGCAGTAGGGGCTCTAATGAAAAACTGTTTTTT
CASSRGSNEKLFF
>TRBJ2-7|TRBV15|TRBD1|NA
TGTGCCACCAGCAGAGAAGGGGGCGTGGAGTACTTC
CATSREGGVEYF
>TRBJ1-2|TRBV7-9|TRBD1|NA
TGTGCCAGCCTCAAGGGGACAGGGAACTATGGCTACACCTTC
CASLKGTGNYGYTF